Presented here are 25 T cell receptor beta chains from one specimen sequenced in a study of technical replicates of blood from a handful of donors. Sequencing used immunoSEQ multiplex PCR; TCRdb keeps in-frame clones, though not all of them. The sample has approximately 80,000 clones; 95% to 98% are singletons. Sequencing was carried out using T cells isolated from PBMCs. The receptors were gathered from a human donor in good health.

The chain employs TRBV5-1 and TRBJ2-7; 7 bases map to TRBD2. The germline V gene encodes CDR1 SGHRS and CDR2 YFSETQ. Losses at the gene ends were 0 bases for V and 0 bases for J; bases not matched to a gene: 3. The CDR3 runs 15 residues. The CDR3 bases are TGCGCCAGCAGCTTGGTCGGGGACTACTCCTACGAGCAGTACTTC. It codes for CASSLVGDYSYEQYF.

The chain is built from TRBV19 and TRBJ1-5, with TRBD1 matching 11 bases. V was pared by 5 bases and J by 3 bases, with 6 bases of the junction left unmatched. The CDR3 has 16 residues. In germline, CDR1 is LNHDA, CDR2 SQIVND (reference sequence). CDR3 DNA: TGTGCCAGTAGTCCTTGGACAGGGGGCTTCAATCAGCCCCAGCATTTT. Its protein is CASSPWTGGFNQPQHF. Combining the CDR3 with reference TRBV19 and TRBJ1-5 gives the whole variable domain DGGITQSPKYLFRKEGQNVTLSCEQNLNHDAMYWYRQDPGQGLRLIYYSQIVNDFQKGDIAEGYSVSREKKESFPLTVTSAQKNPTAFYLCASSPWTGGFNQPQHFGDGTRLSIL.

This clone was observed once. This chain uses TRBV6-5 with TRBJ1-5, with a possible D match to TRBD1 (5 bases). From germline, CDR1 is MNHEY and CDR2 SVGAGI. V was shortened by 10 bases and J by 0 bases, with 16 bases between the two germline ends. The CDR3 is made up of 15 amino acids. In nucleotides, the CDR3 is TGTGCCACCAGGACAACTCCGTATAGCAATCAGCCCCAGCATTTT. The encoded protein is CATRTTPYSNQPQHF.

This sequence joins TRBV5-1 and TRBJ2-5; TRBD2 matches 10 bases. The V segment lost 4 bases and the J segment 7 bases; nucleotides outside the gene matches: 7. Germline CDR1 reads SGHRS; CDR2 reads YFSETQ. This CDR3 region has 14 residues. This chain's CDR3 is CASSPGTSVGTQYF. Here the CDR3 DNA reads TGCGCCAGCAGCCCGGGGACTAGCGTTGGGACCCAGTACTTC.

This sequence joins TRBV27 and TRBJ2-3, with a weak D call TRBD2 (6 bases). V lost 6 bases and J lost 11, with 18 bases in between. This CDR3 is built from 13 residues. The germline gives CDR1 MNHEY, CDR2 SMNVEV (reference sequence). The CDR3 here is CASRTSLLIKQYF. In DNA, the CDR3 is TGTGCCAGCAGGACTAGTCTCCTAATAAAGCAGTATTTT.

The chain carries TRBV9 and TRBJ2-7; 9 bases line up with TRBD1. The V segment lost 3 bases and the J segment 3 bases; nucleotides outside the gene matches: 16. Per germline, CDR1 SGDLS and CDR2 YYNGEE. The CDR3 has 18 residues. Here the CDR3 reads CASSEPTGGYGHIYEQYF. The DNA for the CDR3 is TGTGCCAGCAGCGAACCGACAGGGGGGTATGGGCATATCTACGAGCAGTACTTC.

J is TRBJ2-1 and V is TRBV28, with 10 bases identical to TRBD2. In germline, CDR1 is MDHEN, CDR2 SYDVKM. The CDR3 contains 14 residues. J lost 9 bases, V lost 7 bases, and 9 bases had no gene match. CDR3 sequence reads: CASKRLAGVREQFF. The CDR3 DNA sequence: TGTGCCAGCAAAAGGCTAGCGGGAGTTCGTGAGCAGTTCTTC.

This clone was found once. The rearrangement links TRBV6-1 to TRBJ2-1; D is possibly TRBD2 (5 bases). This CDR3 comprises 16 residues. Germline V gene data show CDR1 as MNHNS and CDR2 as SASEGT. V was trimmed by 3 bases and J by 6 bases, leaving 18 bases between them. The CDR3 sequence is CASSDHSGNTGNEQFF. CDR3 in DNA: TGTGCCAGCAGTGATCATTCCGGGAACACGGGCAATGAGCAGTTCTTC.

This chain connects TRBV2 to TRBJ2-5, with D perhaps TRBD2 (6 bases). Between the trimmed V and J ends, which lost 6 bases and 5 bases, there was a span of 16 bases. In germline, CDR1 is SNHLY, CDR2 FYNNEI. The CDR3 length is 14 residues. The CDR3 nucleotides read TGTGCCAGCAGCCCTGCGGGATGGAAGGAGACCCAGTACTTC. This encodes CASSPAGWKETQYF.

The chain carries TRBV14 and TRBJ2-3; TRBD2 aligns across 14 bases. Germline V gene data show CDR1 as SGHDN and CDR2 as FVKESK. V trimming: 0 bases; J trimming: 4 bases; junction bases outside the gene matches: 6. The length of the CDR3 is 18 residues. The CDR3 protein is CASSQDPRTSGRPDTQYF. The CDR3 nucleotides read TGTGCCAGCAGCCAAGATCCCCGGACTAGCGGGAGGCCAGATACGCAGTATTTT.

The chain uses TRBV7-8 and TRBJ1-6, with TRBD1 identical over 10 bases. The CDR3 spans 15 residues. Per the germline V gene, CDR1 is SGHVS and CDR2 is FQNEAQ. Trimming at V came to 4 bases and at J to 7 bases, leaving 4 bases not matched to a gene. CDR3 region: CASSSRTGGNSPLHF. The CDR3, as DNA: TGTGCCAGCAGCTCCCGGACAGGGGGGAATTCACCCCTCCACTTT.

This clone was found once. The CDR3 is CASRTGTGVVYNEQFF. The CDR3 DNA sequence: TGTGCCAGCAGAACCGGGACAGGGGTAGTCTACAATGAGCAGTTCTTC. This chain joins TRBV28 and TRBJ2-1; TRBD1 matches at 10 bases. V gave up 6 bases and J gave up 3 bases; unmatched junction bases: 8. The CDR3 extends over 16 amino acids. Germline-derived CDR1 and CDR2 are MDHEN and SYDVKM.

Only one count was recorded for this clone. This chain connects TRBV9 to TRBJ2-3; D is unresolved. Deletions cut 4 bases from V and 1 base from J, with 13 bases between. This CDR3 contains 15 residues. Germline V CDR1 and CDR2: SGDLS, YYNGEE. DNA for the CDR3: TGTGCCAGCAGCTACGACTGGATGGGCACAGATACGCAGTATTTT. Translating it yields CASSYDWMGTDTQYF.

The CDR3 DNA reads as TGTGCCAGCAGTCCGCAGGGGCAATCACCCCTCCACTTT. This codes for CASSPQGQSPLHF. V gene TRBV2 combines with J gene TRBJ1-6; possible D gene TRBD1, 6 bases. Germline V lookup: CDR1 SNHLY, CDR2 FYNNEI. V was clipped by 5 bases and J by 10 bases, with 12 bases between them. There are 13 residues in the CDR3.

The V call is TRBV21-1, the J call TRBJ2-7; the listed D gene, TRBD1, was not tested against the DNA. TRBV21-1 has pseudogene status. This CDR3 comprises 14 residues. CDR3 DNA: TGTGCCAGCAAGTCTAGAGGACAGGGATACGAGCAGTACTTC. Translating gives CASKSRGQGYEQYF.

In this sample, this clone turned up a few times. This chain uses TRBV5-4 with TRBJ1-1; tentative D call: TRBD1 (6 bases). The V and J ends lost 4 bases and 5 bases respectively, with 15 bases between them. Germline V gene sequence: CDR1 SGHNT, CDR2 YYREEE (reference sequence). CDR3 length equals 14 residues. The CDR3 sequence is CASSGYREQTEAFF. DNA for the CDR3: TGTGCCAGCAGCGGGTACAGGGAGCAAACTGAAGCTTTCTTT.

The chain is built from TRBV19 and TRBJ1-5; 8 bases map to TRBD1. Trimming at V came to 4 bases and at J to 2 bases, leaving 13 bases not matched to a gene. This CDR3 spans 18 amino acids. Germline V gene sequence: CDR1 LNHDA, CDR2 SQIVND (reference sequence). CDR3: CASSTLETGTGGNQPQHF. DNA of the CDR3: TGTGCCAGTAGTACCTTGGAAACCGGGACAGGAGGCAATCAGCCCCAGCATTTT.

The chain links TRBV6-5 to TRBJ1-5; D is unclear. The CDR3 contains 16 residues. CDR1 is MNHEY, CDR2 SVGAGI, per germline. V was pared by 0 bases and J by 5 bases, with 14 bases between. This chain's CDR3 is CASSYSAVQGHQPQHF. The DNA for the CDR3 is TGTGCCAGCAGTTACTCAGCGGTACAAGGGCATCAGCCCCAGCATTTT.

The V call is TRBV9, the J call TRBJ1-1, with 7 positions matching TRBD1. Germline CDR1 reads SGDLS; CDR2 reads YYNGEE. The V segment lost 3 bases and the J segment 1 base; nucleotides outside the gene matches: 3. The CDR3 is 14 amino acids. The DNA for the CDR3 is TGTGCCAGCAGCGGGGGGACAGAGAACACTGAAGCTTTCTTT. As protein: CASSGGTENTEAFF.

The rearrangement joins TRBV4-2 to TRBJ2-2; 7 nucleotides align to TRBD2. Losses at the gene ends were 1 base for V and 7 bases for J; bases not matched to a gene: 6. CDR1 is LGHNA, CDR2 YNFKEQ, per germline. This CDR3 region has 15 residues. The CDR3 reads CASSQVWGGSGELFF. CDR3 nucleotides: TGTGCCAGCAGCCAAGTTTGGGGGGGTAGCGGGGAGCTGTTTTTT.

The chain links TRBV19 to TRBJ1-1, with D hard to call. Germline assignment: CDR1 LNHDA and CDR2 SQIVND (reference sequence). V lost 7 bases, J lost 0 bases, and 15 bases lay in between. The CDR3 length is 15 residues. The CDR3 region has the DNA TGTGCCAGTATTCCGGGGTTTGGTATGAACACTGAAGCTTTCTTT. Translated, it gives CASIPGFGMNTEAFF.

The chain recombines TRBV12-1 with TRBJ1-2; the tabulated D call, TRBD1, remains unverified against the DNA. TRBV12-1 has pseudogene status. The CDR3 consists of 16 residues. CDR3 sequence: CASSSLSQGSTYGYTF. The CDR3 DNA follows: TGTGCCAGCAGCTCACTTTCACAGGGATCTACCTATGGCTACACCTTC.

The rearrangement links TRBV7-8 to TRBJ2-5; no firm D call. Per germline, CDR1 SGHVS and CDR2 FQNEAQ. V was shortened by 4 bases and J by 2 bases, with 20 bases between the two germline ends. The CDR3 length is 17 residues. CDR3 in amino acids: CASSSYRQPNNQETQYF. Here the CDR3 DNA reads TGTGCCAGCAGCTCCTACCGACAACCAAATAATCAAGAGACCCAGTACTTC.

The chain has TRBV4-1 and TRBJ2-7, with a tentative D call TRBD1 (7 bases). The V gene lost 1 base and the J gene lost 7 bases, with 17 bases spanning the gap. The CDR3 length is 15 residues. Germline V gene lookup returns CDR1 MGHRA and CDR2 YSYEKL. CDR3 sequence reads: CASSQGLGGAGEQYF. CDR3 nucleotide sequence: TGCGCCAGCAGCCAAGGACTAGGGGGCGCGGGGGAGCAGTACTTC.

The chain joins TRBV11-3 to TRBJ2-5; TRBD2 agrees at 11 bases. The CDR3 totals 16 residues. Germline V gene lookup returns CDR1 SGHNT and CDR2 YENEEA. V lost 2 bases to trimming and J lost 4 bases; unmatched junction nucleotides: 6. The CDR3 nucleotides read TGTGCCAGCAGCTTATTAGCGGGGGGGCAGGGAGAGACCCAGTACTTC. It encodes CASSLLAGGQGETQYF.